This T cell receptor beta chain was documented in a study of T cell repertoires in ileal Crohn's disease (dated by TCRdb to about 2019). Study-level background: Median disease duration was roughly eight years, and 35% of patients were identified as active smokers at the time of surgery. A Rutgeerts score above i0 was used to define endoscopic postoperative recurrence. TCR repertoire analysis was performed in a few dozen Crohn's disease patients drawn from a prospective multicentre cohort. The study sequenced 170 or so mucosal samples from some 62 patients, taken at several locations on the surgical specimen and at postoperative endoscopy. About half of the patients received postoperative therapy: eleven to twelve received thiopurines and 15 to 20 received anti-TNF agents. Every patient underwent surgery because of a complication, which was stricturing disease in about 61% of cases and penetrating disease in about 39%. The study ran alongside a multicentre cohort designed to identify predictors of early endoscopic recurrence after ileocolonic resection. The paper as a whole reports these results and caveats: Sorted CD8 T cells carried more high-frequency clones than CD4 T cells, suggesting mucosal expansions were mainly CD8. Patients who were active smokers at surgery had a significantly higher proportion of clonal expansions than non-smokers (about 25% vs 20%, p=0.02). Endoscopic recurrence was found to be associated with higher high-frequency clone percentages at surgery, and recurrence was observed in all patients with clonality above 26.8% (18/57). Mucosal CD4 and CD8 T cells were sorted and sequenced only in a subgroup of patients, whose size was not stated.

The CDR3 has 13 amino acids, counting the end cysteine and phenylalanine. Only the CDR3 portion is preserved as DNA: 39 bases, with reading frame beginning at the first base. V and J are trimmed by 7 bases and 4 bases, and the gene matches miss 5 bases of the junction. As encoded in the germline V gene (reference sequence), CDR1 is SGHNT while CDR2 is YYREEE. In the case of this clone: What this receptor recognizes is not known. No clone much larger than this one lies a single base away; base qualities are absent.

For commercial TCRB immunosequencing, approximately 460 nanograms of biopsy DNA were submitted for each sample. A two-step, amplification bias-controlled multiplex PCR was used by Adaptive Biotechnology to amplify CDR3 regions from genomic DNA. The first PCR used primers for every V and J gene segment; the second PCR added barcodes and Illumina adapters. CDR3 libraries were sequenced on an Illumina instrument. As for how the authors treated the data: The analysis drew on both the pipelines supplied by the vendor and custom analysis of the raw data in R/Bioconductor running R version 3.3.0. Clonality, ranging from 0 to 1, was calculated as the inverse of the normalised Shannon entropy of all productive clones. High-frequency clones were defined as the share of the repertoire occupied by the top 100 clones, with only clones passing a 95% confidence test being retained. Repertoire diversity was measured with the Simpson index, and overlap between samples was measured with the Morisita-Horn index. TCRdb obtained this table from immuneACCESS and retained in-frame rearrangements with V and J assigned. These tables miss some clones; where compared with another copy, unresolved V genes account for less than half of the shortfall, and the remainder is unexplained. That table furnishes V, J and clone size, whereas the DNA furnished D and trimming. This sample has about 410 clones in its table, and 95% to 98% of those were observed once. Jointly, the top ten make up around 2.9% of the sample.

Adults with ileal or ileocolonic Crohn's disease and an indication for ileocolonic resection were eligible for inclusion. Before DNA extraction, whole ileal mucosal biopsies were kept frozen at -80 degrees C. Genomic DNA was extracted from frozen whole biopsies using a TRizol-based method and was quantified with a NanoDrop 2000 spectrophotometer. The sequence is built from TRBV5-4 and TRBJ2-7; 10 middle bases align to TRBD2. The sequence was collected from an adult with Crohn's disease. Sequencing used ileal tissue. The nucleotide sequence reads TGTGCCAGCGGCCTAGCGGGGGCATACGAGCAGTACTTC. Its translation is CASGLAGAYEQYF.